This is a list of T cell receptor beta chains from one sample in a study of CD8 T cells in ankylosing spondylitis. TCRdb re-analysed the 5' RACE reads in MiXCR, keeping a single row per CDR3 protein. The sample has over 450,000 distinct CDR3 sequences; roughly 13% are singletons. What was sequenced was blood, either unsorted or a sorted T cell fraction (not recorded which). These receptors were collected from a male donor with ankylosing spondylitis. The CDR3 runs from the conserved cysteine through the conserved F or W. Fields, in order: D gene, clone size, V gene, J gene, CDR3 protein, CDR3 DNA. The D gene is left open where the match is weak. Clone size is not always given. Where it is, it says once, few, many or a class for expanded clones.

d_call: -; clone_size: few; v_call: TRBV20-1; j_call: TRBJ2-1; cdr3_aa: CSAKGVVAASSYNEQFF; cdr3_nt: TGCAGTGCTAAAGGGGTCGTGGCGGCGAGCTCCTACAATGAGCAGTTCTTC
d_call: -; clone_size: few; v_call: TRBV29-1; j_call: TRBJ2-2; cdr3_aa: CSGRAYTGELFF; cdr3_nt: TGCAGCGGGAGAGCATATACCGGGGAGCTGTTTTTT
d_call: -; clone_size: -; v_call: TRBV7-2; j_call: TRBJ2-1; cdr3_aa: CASSFIADNEQFF; cdr3_nt: TGTGCCAGCAGCTTTATCGCCGACAATGAGCAGTTCTTC
d_call: -; clone_size: many; v_call: TRBV7-9; j_call: TRBJ2-2; cdr3_aa: CASSLIPNTGELFF; cdr3_nt: TGTGCCAGCAGCCTAATTCCGAACACCGGGGAGCTGTTTTTT
d_call: -; clone_size: -; v_call: TRBV20-1; j_call: TRBJ2-3; cdr3_aa: CSARRALDTQYF; cdr3_nt: TGCAGTGCTAGAAGGGCCTTAGATACGCAGTATTTT
d_call: TRBD2; clone_size: few; v_call: TRBV7-9; j_call: TRBJ2-1; cdr3_aa: CASSLSPSGTAYNEQFF; cdr3_nt: TGTGCCAGCAGCTTATCCCCGAGCGGGACGGCCTACAATGAGCAGTTCTTC
d_call: -; clone_size: many; v_call: TRBV29-1; j_call: TRBJ1-2; cdr3_aa: CSDRDTDYGYTF; cdr3_nt: TGCAGCGACCGGGACACCGACTATGGCTACACCTTC
d_call: TRBD1; clone_size: -; v_call: TRBV12-3/TRBV12-4; j_call: TRBJ1-1; cdr3_aa: CASSSLTGKLANTEAFF; cdr3_nt: TGTGCCAGCAGTTCCCTGACAGGGAAGTTGGCGAACACTGAAGCTTTCTTT
d_call: TRBD1; clone_size: -; v_call: TRBV20-1; j_call: TRBJ2-3; cdr3_aa: CSARTGKDTQYF; cdr3_nt: TGCAGTGCTCGGACAGGGAAGGATACGCAGTATTTT
d_call: TRBD2; clone_size: -; v_call: TRBV10-3; j_call: TRBJ2-5; cdr3_aa: CAISERTSGQETQYF; cdr3_nt: TGTGCCATCAGTGAGCGGACTAGCGGACAAGAGACCCAGTACTTC
d_call: -; clone_size: few; v_call: TRBV2; j_call: TRBJ2-7; cdr3_aa: CASSDYRGGEQYF; cdr3_nt: TGTGCCAGCAGTGATTACAGGGGGGGGGAGCAGTACTTC
d_call: TRBD1; clone_size: -; v_call: TRBV20-1; j_call: TRBJ1-5; cdr3_aa: CSAGRQGAEQPQHF; cdr3_nt: TGCAGTGCTGGAAGACAGGGGGCTGAGCAGCCCCAGCATTTT
d_call: -; clone_size: -; v_call: TRBV7-9; j_call: TRBJ1-1; cdr3_aa: CASSSDTWNTEAFF; cdr3_nt: TGTGCCAGCAGCTCTGACACTTGGAACACTGAAGCTTTCTTT
d_call: -; clone_size: -; v_call: TRBV6-1; j_call: TRBJ2-1; cdr3_aa: CASSEEGGYNEQFF; cdr3_nt: TGTGCCAGCAGTGAGGAGGGCGGTTACAATGAGCAGTTCTTC
d_call: -; clone_size: -; v_call: TRBV12-3/TRBV12-4; j_call: TRBJ2-3; cdr3_aa: CARSFDAAGLGFRDTQYF; cdr3_nt: TGTGCCCGCAGTTTTGACGCCGCGGGACTGGGATTTCGGGATACGCAGTATTTT
d_call: TRBD1; clone_size: few; v_call: TRBV20-1; j_call: TRBJ1-4; cdr3_aa: CSASDREEKLFF; cdr3_nt: TGCAGTGCTTCTGACAGGGAGGAAAAACTGTTTTTT
d_call: TRBD1; clone_size: few; v_call: TRBV6-2/TRBV6-3; j_call: TRBJ2-7; cdr3_aa: CASSYTRTGAYEQYF; cdr3_nt: TGTGCCAGCAGTTACACCAGGACAGGGGCCTACGAGCAGTACTTC
d_call: TRBD2; clone_size: few; v_call: TRBV30; j_call: TRBJ2-2; cdr3_aa: CAWSRGAGELFF; cdr3_nt: TGTGCCTGGAGTCGGGGGGCCGGGGAGCTGTTTTTT
d_call: TRBD2; clone_size: -; v_call: TRBV5-1; j_call: TRBJ2-1; cdr3_aa: CASSEGVAGVDEQFF; cdr3_nt: TGCGCCAGCAGCGAGGGAGTAGCGGGGGTGGATGAGCAGTTCTTC
d_call: -; clone_size: -; v_call: TRBV5-6; j_call: TRBJ2-7; cdr3_aa: CASTRMGGAREQYF; cdr3_nt: TGTGCCAGCACCCGAATGGGGGGGGCGAGGGAGCAGTACTTC
d_call: TRBD1; clone_size: -; v_call: TRBV7-2; j_call: TRBJ1-5; cdr3_aa: CASSSRQGGQPQHF; cdr3_nt: TGTGCCAGCAGCTCCCGACAGGGGGGGCAGCCCCAGCATTTT
d_call: TRBD1; clone_size: -; v_call: TRBV6-1; j_call: TRBJ2-2; cdr3_aa: CASSEFQGAATGGLFF; cdr3_nt: TGTGCCAGCAGTGAATTTCAGGGGGCGGCGACCGGGGGGCTGTTTTTT
d_call: -; clone_size: -; v_call: TRBV12-3/TRBV12-4; j_call: TRBJ1-1; cdr3_aa: CASTRGQLIMNTEAFF; cdr3_nt: TGTGCCAGCACCCGTGGACAGCTAATAATGAACACTGAAGCTTTCTTT
d_call: TRBD2; clone_size: -; v_call: TRBV28; j_call: TRBJ2-3; cdr3_aa: CASSPGLVVDTQYF; cdr3_nt: TGTGCCAGCAGTCCGGGACTAGTTGTAGATACGCAGTATTTT
d_call: TRBD1; clone_size: few; v_call: TRBV11-2; j_call: TRBJ2-1; cdr3_aa: CASSPTGISYNEQFF; cdr3_nt: TGTGCCAGCAGCCCGACAGGGATCTCCTACAATGAGCAGTTCTTC
d_call: -; clone_size: -; v_call: TRBV6-1; j_call: TRBJ1-6; cdr3_aa: CASSERVQGNSPLHF; cdr3_nt: TGTGCCAGCAGTGAACGCGTACAGGGAAATTCACCCCTCCACTTT
d_call: -; clone_size: few; v_call: TRBV4-2; j_call: TRBJ2-5; cdr3_aa: CASSQDLGVGEETQYF; cdr3_nt: TGTGCCAGCAGTCAAGATCTGGGGGTAGGCGAAGAGACCCAGTACTTC
d_call: -; clone_size: many; v_call: TRBV4-1; j_call: TRBJ2-7; cdr3_aa: CASSPAEYYEQYF; cdr3_nt: TGCGCCAGCAGCCCCGCCGAATATTACGAGCAGTACTTC
d_call: TRBD1; clone_size: few; v_call: TRBV5-1; j_call: TRBJ2-2; cdr3_aa: CASRATGGNTGELFF; cdr3_nt: TGCGCCAGCAGAGCGACAGGGGGCAACACCGGGGAGCTGTTTTTT
d_call: -; clone_size: few; v_call: TRBV20-1; j_call: TRBJ2-1; cdr3_aa: CSAAMNLRNEQFF; cdr3_nt: TGCAGTGCCGCCATGAACCTAAGAAATGAGCAGTTCTTC
d_call: -; clone_size: few; v_call: TRBV7-2; j_call: TRBJ2-3; cdr3_aa: CASSPMGVKIDTQYF; cdr3_nt: TGTGCCAGCAGCCCTATGGGAGTCAAGATTGATACGCAGTATTTT
d_call: -; clone_size: few; v_call: TRBV5-6; j_call: TRBJ1-4; cdr3_aa: CASSHYQEWNEKLFF; cdr3_nt: TGTGCCAGCAGCCACTACCAGGAATGGAATGAAAAACTGTTTTTT
d_call: TRBD1; clone_size: many; v_call: TRBV5-1; j_call: TRBJ1-1; cdr3_aa: CASSLTGQNTEAFF; cdr3_nt: TGTGCCAGCAGTTTGACAGGGCAGAACACTGAAGCTTTCTTT
d_call: TRBD1; clone_size: -; v_call: TRBV5-1; j_call: TRBJ1-2; cdr3_aa: CASSPGTEIGYTF; cdr3_nt: TGCGCCAGCAGTCCTGGGACAGAAATTGGCTACACCTTC
d_call: -; clone_size: many; v_call: TRBV7-9; j_call: TRBJ2-4; cdr3_aa: CASSPGTPTDIQYF; cdr3_nt: TGTGCCAGCTCCCCCGGGACACCAACCGACATTCAGTACTTC
d_call: TRBD1; clone_size: -; v_call: TRBV20-1; j_call: TRBJ1-5; cdr3_aa: CSASNRGINQPQHF; cdr3_nt: TGCAGTGCTTCCAACAGGGGTATCAATCAGCCCCAGCATTTT